A single sample gave rise to the 20 T cell receptor beta chains below, sequenced in a study of CD8 T cells in Susac syndrome. RNA totalling roughly 0.45 to 1 ug underwent reverse transcription with random hexamers. TCRdb re-derived calls from the immunoSEQ multiplex PCR reads in MiXCR, one entry per CDR3 protein. The profile covers about 160,000 distinct CDR3 sequences, with 94% appearing a single time and about 0.089% taken by the ten largest. Material for sequencing was CD4+ T cells from PBMCs. These receptors all come from a human donor with multiple sclerosis.

The chain couples TRBV14 to TRBJ2-6; D is unresolved. The germline V and J ends were trimmed by 0 bases and 0 bases, with 9 bases remaining between them. CDR3 length: 17 amino acids. Germline V lookup: CDR1 SGHDN, CDR2 FVKESK. The CDR3 DNA reads TGTGCCAGCAGCCAAGATCTTGTTAGCTCTGGGGCCAACGTCCTGACTTTC. Residues: CASSQDLVSSGANVLTF.

Only one count was recorded for this clonotype. This chain connects TRBV29-1 to TRBJ2-1; the match to TRBD1 covers 11 bases. CDR3 size: 14 residues. V trimming: 5 bases; J trimming: 8 bases; junction bases outside the gene matches: 8. Looked up from germline, CDR1 is SQVTM and CDR2 is ANQGSEA. CDR3 DNA: TGCAGCGTTCGAGGACAGGGGGCGATGGATGAGCAGTTCTTC. This sequence encodes CSVRGQGAMDEQFF.

The V call is TRBV30, the J call TRBJ1-2; D gene unclear. Deletions cut 1 base from V and 7 bases from J, with 10 bases between. Germline-derived CDR1 and CDR2 are GTSNPN and SVGIG (reference sequence). The CDR3 extends over 12 amino acids. DNA of the CDR3: TGTGCCTGGAGTGGGTCCTCTACTGGCTACACCTTC. As protein: CAWSGSSTGYTF. Full variable domain (missing parts from reference TRBV30 and TRBJ1-2): SQTIHQWPATLVQPVGSPLSLECTVEGTSNPNLYWYRQAAGRGLQLLFYSVGIGQISSEVPQNLSASRPQDRQFILSSKKLLLSDSGFYLCAWSGSSTGYTFGSGTRLTVV.

The V gene is TRBV3-1, the J gene TRBJ1-1, with 8 bases lining up with TRBD1. Germline V gene data show CDR1 as LGHDT and CDR2 as YNNKEL (reference sequence). V was pared by 1 base and J by 8 bases, with 3 bases of the junction left unmatched. This CDR3 has 13 amino acids. This CDR3 reads CASSQAGGSEAFF. DNA for the CDR3: TGTGCCAGCAGCCAAGCAGGGGGCTCGGAAGCTTTCTTT.

This chain joins TRBV5-4 and TRBJ1-3, with D unresolved. The CDR3 sequence is 15 residues long. CDR1 SGHNT and CDR2 YYREEE come from the germline V gene (reference sequence). V was trimmed by 4 bases and J by 4 bases, leaving 15 bases between them. CDR3 residues: CASSHTVGNGNTIYF. The CDR3 bases are TGTGCCAGCAGCCACACGGTGGGGAACGGAAACACCATATATTTT.

The chain uses TRBV6-5 and TRBJ1-1; no reliable D call. The CDR3 length is 13 residues. Germline CDR1 and CDR2: MNHEY and SVGAGI. V lost 6 bases, J lost 5 bases, and 13 bases lay in between. The CDR3 protein is CASSGRLVTEAFF. For the CDR3, the DNA is TGTGCCAGCAGCGGCAGGCTGGTGACTGAAGCTTTCTTT.

The genes are TRBV4-3 and TRBJ2-2; a possible D gene is TRBD1 (5 bases). The CDR3 totals 15 residues. Germline CDR1 LGHNA, CDR2 YSLEER. Trimming removed 1 base from V and 5 bases from J, with 11 bases in between. DNA for the CDR3: TGCGCCAGCAGCCAAGGGCAGGGTGTGACCGGGGAGCTGTTTTTT. Residues: CASSQGQGVTGELFF.

This chain connects TRBV20-1 to TRBJ1-1, with no clear D. CDR1 and CDR2 (germline): DFQATT, SNEGSKA (reference sequence). The length of the CDR3 is 10 residues. The V gene lost 5 bases and the J gene lost 8 bases, with 9 bases spanning the gap. DNA of the CDR3: TGCAGTGCTTCTAGGGCCGAAGCTTTCTTT. Protein product: CSASRAEAFF.

The chain uses TRBV7-9 and TRBJ1-1; 7 nucleotides match TRBD1. The CDR3 totals 13 residues. Germline CDR1 is SEHNR and CDR2 is FQNEAQ (reference sequence). Unmatched junction bases numbered 2, after V lost 0 bases and J lost 7 bases. The chain's CDR3 is CASSLAGTDEAFF. CDR3 DNA: TGTGCCAGCAGCTTAGCCGGGACAGATGAAGCTTTCTTT.

The chain has TRBV3-1 and TRBJ2-5; D is perhaps TRBD2 (5 bases). Trimming cost V 1 base and J 0 bases, with 6 bases left between them. Germline loops: CDR1 LGHDT, CDR2 YNNKEL (reference sequence). This CDR3 is built from 14 residues. DNA for the CDR3: TGTGCCAGCAGCCAAGGGAGGTACCAAGAGACCCAGTACTTC. It codes for CASSQGRYQETQYF.

The chain carries TRBV28 and TRBJ1-1; D gene uncertain. The CDR3 is made up of 14 amino acids. CDR1 is MDHEN, CDR2 SYDVKM, per germline. Between the trimmed V and J ends, which lost 3 bases and 7 bases, there was a span of 15 bases. The chain's CDR3 is CASSLQVQRNEAFF. CDR3 sequence (DNA): TGTGCCAGCAGTTTGCAGGTCCAGCGGAATGAAGCTTTCTTT. Complete variable domain (other parts from reference TRBV28 and TRBJ1-1): DVKVTQSSRYLVKRTGEKVFLECVQDMDHENMFWYRQDPGLGLRLIYFSYDVKMKEKGDIPEGYSVSREKKERFSLILESASTNQTSMYLCASSLQVQRNEAFFGQGTRLTVV.

The chain employs TRBV30 and TRBJ1-1, with 7 bases fitting TRBD1. The CDR3 contains 11 residues. Trimming took 4 bases from V and 11 from J; bases not matched to a gene: 7. Looked up from germline, CDR1 is GTSNPN and CDR2 is SVGIG (reference sequence). CDR3 protein: CAWTWGQSAFF. The CDR3 DNA reads TGTGCCTGGACTTGGGGACAGTCGGCTTTCTTT.

CDR3 nucleotides: TGTGCCAGCGTGGGACAGGAGGACTATGGCTACACCTTC. Amino acid sequence: CASVGQEDYGYTF. The rearrangement uses TRBV14 and TRBJ1-2; 8 positions agree with TRBD1. CDR1 and CDR2 from the germline V gene are SGHDN and FVKESK. The CDR3 contains 13 residues. The trim removed 8 bases at V and 3 bases at J, leaving 5 bases unmatched.

This chain joins TRBV18 and TRBJ2-2; 11 bases are a match to TRBD2. Trimming took 2 bases from V and 4 from J; bases not matched to a gene: 3. Germline V CDR1 and CDR2: KGHSH, LQKENI. The CDR3 covers 16 residues. The CDR3 region has the DNA TGTGCCAGCTCACCAGGGACTAGCGGATTCACCGGGGAGCTGTTTTTT. Protein sequence: CASSPGTSGFTGELFF.

The chain couples TRBV2 to TRBJ1-1; TRBD1 aligns across 8 bases. Per germline, CDR1 SNHLY and CDR2 FYNNEI. V lost 10 bases and J lost 7; bases outside the gene matches: 11. CDR3 length: 13 residues. The CDR3 DNA reads TGTGCCAATTCCAGGGGGCGCGAAGGTGAAGCTTTCTTT. It specifies CANSRGREGEAFF.

This clonotype was seen a single time. The genes are TRBV20-1 and TRBJ2-7; TRBD2 agrees at 8 bases. CDR3 length: 17 amino acids. CDR1 is DFQATT and CDR2 is SNEGSKA in the germline V gene (reference sequence). V lost 0 bases to trimming and J lost 0 bases; unmatched junction nucleotides: 10. The CDR3 nucleotides read TGCAGTGCTAGAGATACGGCTAGCGGGCGGCTCTCCTACGAGCAGTACTTC. This encodes CSARDTASGRLSYEQYF.

J is TRBJ2-1 and V is TRBV6-2 or TRBV6-3; 7 bases are shared with TRBD2. Losses at the gene ends were 5 bases for V and 1 base for J; bases not matched to a gene: 8. The CDR3 length is 16 residues. Germline V lookup: CDR1 MNHEY, CDR2 SVGEGT. CDR3 loop: CASSRSSGRSYNEQFF. The CDR3 DNA reads as TGTGCCAGCAGTCGAAGTAGCGGGCGGTCCTACAATGAGCAGTTCTTC.

The chain uses TRBV12-5 and TRBJ2-1; 14 positions match TRBD2. There are 17 residues in the CDR3. J lost 8 bases, V lost 5 bases, and 11 bases had no gene match. Germline V CDR1 and CDR2: LGHNT, FRNRAP. The CDR3 nucleotides are TGTGCTAGTGGTGCCGGGACTAGCGGGAGAGGTATGGATGAGCAGTTCTTC. It is translated as CASGAGTSGRGMDEQFF.

The CDR3 sequence: CASSQDKREQYF. As DNA, the CDR3 is TGTGCCAGCAGCCAAGATAAGCGCGAGCAGTACTTC. V is TRBV3-1 and J is TRBJ2-7; D not certain. The germline V and J ends were trimmed by 0 bases and 6 bases, with 6 bases remaining between them. CDR3 length: 12 residues. Germline V gene sequence: CDR1 LGHDT, CDR2 YNNKEL (reference sequence).

V gene TRBV28 combines with J gene TRBJ2-1, with 9 positions matching TRBD1. The CDR3 has 14 residues. In germline, CDR1 is MDHEN, CDR2 SYDVKM. The V gene end was trimmed by 10 bases and the J gene end by 7 bases; junction bases not matched to a gene: 11. CDR3 DNA sequence: TGTGCCACCCTATCCGGGACAGGGTTGAATGAGCAGTTCTTC. It yields the protein CATLSGTGLNEQFF.